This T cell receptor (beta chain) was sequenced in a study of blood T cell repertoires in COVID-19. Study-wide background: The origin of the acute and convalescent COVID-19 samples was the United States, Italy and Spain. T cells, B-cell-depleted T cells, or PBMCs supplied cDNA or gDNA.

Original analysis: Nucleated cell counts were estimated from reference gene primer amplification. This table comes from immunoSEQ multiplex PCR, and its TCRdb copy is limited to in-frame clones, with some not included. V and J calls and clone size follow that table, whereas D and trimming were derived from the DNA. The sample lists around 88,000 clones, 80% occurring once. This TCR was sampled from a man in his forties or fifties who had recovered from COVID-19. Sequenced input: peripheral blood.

The CDR3 sequence is CASSARAGFNQPQHF. CDR3 DNA sequence: TGTGCCAGCTCCGCCCGCGCGGGGTTCAATCAGCCCCAGCATTTT. J is TRBJ1-5 and V is TRBV18, with D hard to call. The CDR3 is made up of 15 amino acids. With 6 bases removed from V and 3 bases from J, the gap between germline ends came to 15 bases. Germline CDR1 and CDR2: KGHSH and LQKENI.